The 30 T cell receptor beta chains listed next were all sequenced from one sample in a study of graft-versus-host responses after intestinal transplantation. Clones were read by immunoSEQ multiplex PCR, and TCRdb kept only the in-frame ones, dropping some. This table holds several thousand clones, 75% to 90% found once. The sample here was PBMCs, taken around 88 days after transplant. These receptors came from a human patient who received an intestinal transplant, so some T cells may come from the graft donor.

As DNA, the CDR3 is TGTGCCAGCACCTTTACCCCCGGGGCTGAAGCTTTCTTT. Its translation: CASTFTPGAEAFF. The gene calls are TRBV5-6 and TRBJ1-1; no clear D. The CDR3 runs to 13 residues. From germline, CDR1 is SGHDT and CDR2 YYEEEE. V lost 6 bases to trimming and J lost 6 bases, with 15 bases between them.

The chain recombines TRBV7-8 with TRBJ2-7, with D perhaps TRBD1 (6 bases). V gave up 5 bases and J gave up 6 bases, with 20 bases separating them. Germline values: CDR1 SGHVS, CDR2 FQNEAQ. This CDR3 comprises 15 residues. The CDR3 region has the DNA TGTGCCAGCAGCCCCCAGGACAGTGGGAACGGCGAGCAGTACGTC. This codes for CASSPQDSGNGEQYV.

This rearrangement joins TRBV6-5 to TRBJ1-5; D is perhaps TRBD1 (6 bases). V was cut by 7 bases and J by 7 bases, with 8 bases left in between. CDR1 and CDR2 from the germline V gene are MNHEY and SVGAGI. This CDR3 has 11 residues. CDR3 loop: CASKGGQPQHF. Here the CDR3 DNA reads TGTGCCAGCAAAGGGGGGCAGCCCCAGCATTTT.

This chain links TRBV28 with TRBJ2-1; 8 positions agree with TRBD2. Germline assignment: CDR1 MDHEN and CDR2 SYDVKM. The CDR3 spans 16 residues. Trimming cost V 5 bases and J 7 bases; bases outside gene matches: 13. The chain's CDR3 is CASSLEAGGARNEQFF. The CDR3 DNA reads TGTGCCAGCAGTCTGGAAGCCGGGGGGGCCAGGAATGAGCAGTTCTTC.

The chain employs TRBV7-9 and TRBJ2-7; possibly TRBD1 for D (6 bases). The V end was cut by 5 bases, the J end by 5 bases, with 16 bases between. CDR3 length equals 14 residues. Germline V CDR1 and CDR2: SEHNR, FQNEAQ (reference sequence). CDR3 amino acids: CASSLLSQGNEQYF. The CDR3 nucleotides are TGTGCCAGCAGCCTCTTATCACAGGGAAACGAGCAGTACTTC.

CDR3 in DNA: TGTGCCAGCAGCCCAACCGTCGGCACTGAAGCTTTCTTT. This translates into CASSPTVGTEAFF. The chain employs TRBV11-2 and TRBJ1-1; D gene unclear. V lost 5 bases and J lost 4, with 11 bases in between. The CDR3 consists of 13 residues. Germline CDR1 reads SGHAT; CDR2 reads FQNNGV.

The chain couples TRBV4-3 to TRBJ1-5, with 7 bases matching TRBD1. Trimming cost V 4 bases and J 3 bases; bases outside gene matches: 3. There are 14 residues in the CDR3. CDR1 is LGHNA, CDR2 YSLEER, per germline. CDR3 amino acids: CASSRGTVNQPQHF. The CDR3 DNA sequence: TGCGCCAGCAGCCGAGGGACAGTCAATCAGCCCCAGCATTTT.

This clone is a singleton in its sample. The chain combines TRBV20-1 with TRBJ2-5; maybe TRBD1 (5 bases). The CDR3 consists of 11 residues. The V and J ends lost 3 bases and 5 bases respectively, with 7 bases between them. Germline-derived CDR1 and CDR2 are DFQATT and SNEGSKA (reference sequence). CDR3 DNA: TGCAGTGCTAGTAAGGGGGAGACCCAGTACTTC. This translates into CSASKGETQYF.

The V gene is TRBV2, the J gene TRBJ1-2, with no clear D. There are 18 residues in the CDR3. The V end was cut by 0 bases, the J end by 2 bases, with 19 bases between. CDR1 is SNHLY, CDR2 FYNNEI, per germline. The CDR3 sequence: CASSEAPHLAGENYGYTF. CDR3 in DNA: TGTGCCAGCAGTGAAGCGCCGCACTTAGCCGGGGAAAACTATGGCTACACCTTC. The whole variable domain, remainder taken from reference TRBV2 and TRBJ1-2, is EPEVTQTPSHQVTQMGQEVILRCVPISNHLYFYWYRQILGQKVEFLVSFYNNEISEKSEIFDDQFSVERPDGSNFTLKIRSTKLEDSAMYFCASSEAPHLAGENYGYTFGSGTRLTVV.

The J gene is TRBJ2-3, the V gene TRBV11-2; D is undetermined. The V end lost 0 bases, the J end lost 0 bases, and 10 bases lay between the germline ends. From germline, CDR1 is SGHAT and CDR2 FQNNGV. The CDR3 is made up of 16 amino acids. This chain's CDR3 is CASSLEAFLSTDTQYF. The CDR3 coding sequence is TGTGCCAGCAGCTTAGAGGCTTTTCTTAGCACAGATACGCAGTATTTT.

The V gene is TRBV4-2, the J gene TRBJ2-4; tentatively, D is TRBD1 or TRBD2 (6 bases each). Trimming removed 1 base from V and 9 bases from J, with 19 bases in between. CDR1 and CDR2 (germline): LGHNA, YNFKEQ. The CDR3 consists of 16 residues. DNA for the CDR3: TGTGCCAGCAGCCAAGCGGGGGCGGTTTTCTCCGGCATTCAGTACTTC. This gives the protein CASSQAGAVFSGIQYF.

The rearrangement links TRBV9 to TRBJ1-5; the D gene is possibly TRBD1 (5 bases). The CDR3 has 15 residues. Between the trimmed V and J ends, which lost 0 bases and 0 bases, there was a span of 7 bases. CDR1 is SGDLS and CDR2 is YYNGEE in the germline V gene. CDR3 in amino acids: CASSVGGYSNQPQHF. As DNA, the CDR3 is TGTGCCAGCAGCGTAGGGGGCTATAGCAATCAGCCCCAGCATTTT.

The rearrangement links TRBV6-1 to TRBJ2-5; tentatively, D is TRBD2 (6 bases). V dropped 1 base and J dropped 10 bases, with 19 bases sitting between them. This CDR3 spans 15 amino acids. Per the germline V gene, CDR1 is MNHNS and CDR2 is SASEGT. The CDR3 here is CASSEGWRGVIGQYF. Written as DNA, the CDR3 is TGTGCCAGCAGTGAAGGGTGGCGGGGAGTCATTGGCCAGTACTTC.

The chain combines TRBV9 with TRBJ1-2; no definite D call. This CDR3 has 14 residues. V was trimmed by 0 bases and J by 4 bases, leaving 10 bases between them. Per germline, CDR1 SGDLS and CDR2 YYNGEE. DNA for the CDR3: TGTGCCAGCAGCGTAGAATCAGAGATCTATGGCTACACCTTC. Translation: CASSVESEIYGYTF.

The CDR3 reads CASSKVGWIAGFSYNEQFF. Written as DNA, the CDR3 is TGTGCCAGCAGCAAAGTTGGGTGGATAGCGGGGTTCTCCTACAATGAGCAGTTCTTC. The V and J genes are TRBV21-1 and TRBJ2-1; the table's D gene call, TRBD2, was not cross checked with the DNA. TRBV21-1 is termed a pseudogene. The CDR3 runs to 19 residues.

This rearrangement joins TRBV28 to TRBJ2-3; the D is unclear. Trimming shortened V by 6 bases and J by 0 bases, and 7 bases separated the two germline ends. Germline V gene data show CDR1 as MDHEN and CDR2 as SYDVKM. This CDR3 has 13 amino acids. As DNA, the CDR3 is TGTGCCAGCAGCCTCCCGAGCACAGATACGCAGTATTTT. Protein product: CASSLPSTDTQYF.

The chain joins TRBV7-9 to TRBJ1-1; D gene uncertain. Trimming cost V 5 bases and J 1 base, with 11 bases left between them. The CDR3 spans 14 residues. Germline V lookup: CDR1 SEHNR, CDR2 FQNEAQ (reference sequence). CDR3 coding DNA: TGTGCCAGCAGCCCCCCATGGAGGAACACTGAAGCTTTCTTT. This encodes CASSPPWRNTEAFF. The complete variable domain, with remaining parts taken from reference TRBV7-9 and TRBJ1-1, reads DTGVSQNPRHKITKRGQNVTFRCDPISEHNRLYWYRQTLGQGPEFLTYFQNEAQLEKSRLLSDRFSAERPKGSFSTLEIQRTEQGDSAMYLCASSPPWRNTEAFFGQGTRLTVV.

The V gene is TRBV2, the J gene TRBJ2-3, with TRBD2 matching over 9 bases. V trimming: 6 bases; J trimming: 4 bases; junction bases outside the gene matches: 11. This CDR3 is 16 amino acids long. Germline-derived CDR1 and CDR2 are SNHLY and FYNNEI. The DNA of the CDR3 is TGTGCCAGCAGGAAATTCGCGGGAGGGCGGGCAGATACGCAGTATTTT. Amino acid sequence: CASRKFAGGRADTQYF.

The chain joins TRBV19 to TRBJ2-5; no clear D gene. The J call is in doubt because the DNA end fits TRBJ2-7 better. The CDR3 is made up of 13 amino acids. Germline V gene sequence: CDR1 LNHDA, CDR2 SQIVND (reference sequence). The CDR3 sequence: CASRGGGSYEQYF. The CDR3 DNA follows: TGTGCCAGTAGGGGCGGTGGCTCCTACGAGCAGTACTTC.

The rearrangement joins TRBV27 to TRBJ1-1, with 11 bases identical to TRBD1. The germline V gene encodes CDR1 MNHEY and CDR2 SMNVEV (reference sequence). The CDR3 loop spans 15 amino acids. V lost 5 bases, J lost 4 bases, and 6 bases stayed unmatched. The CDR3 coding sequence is TGTGCCAGCAGTAGAGGGACAGGGGGGGGCACTGAAGCTTTCTTT. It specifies CASSRGTGGGTEAFF.

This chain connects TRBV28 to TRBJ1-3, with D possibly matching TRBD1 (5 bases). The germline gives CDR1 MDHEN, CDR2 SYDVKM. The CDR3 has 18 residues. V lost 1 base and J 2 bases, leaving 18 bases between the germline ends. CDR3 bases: TGTGCCAGCAGTTTATTCCCGGGGGTCCCAATACCTGGAAACACCATATATTTT. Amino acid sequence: CASSLFPGVPIPGNTIYF.

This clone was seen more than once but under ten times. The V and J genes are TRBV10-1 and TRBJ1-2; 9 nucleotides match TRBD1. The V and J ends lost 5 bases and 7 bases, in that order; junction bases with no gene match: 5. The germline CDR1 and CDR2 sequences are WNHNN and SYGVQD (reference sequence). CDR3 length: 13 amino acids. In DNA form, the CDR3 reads TGCGCCAGCAGTCCCGGGACAGGGTCTGGCTACACCTTC. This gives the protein CASSPGTGSGYTF.

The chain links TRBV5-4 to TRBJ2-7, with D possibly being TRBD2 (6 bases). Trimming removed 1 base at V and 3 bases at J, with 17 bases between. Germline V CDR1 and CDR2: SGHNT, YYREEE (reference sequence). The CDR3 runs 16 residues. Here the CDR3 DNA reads TGTGCCAGCAGCTTGTCAGGGTGGCGGGGCGACTACGAGCAGTACTTC. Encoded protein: CASSLSGWRGDYEQYF.

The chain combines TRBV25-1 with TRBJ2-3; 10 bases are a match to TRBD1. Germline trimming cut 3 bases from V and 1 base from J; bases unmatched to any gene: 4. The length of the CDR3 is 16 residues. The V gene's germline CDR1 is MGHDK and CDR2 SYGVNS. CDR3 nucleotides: TGTGCCAGCAGTGATACGACAGGGGGCCGCACAGATACGCAGTATTTT. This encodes CASSDTTGGRTDTQYF.

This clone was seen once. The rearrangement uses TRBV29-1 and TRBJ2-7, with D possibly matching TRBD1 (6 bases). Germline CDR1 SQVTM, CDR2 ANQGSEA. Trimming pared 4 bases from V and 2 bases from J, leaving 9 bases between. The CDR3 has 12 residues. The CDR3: CSVAQGTYEQYF. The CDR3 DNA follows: TGCAGCGTTGCACAGGGCACCTACGAGCAGTACTTC.

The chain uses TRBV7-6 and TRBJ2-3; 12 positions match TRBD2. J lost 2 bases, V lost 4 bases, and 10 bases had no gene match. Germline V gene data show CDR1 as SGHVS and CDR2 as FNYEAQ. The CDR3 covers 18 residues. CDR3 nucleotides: TGTGCCAGCAGCTCACCCCCACTAGCGGGGGGACTCACAGATACGCAGTATTTT. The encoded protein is CASSSPPLAGGLTDTQYF.

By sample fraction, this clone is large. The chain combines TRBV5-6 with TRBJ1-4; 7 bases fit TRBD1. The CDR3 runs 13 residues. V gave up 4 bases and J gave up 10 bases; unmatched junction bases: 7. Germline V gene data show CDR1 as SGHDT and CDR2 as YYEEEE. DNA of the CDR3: TGTGCCAGCAGCGATACAGGGGCGGGAAAACTGTTTTTT. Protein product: CASSDTGAGKLFF.

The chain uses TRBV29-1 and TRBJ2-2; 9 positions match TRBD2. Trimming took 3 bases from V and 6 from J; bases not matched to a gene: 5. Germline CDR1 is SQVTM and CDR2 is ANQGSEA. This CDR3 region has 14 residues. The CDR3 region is CSVEVAGEPGELFF. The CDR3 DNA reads TGCAGCGTTGAGGTAGCGGGGGAACCCGGGGAGCTGTTTTTT.

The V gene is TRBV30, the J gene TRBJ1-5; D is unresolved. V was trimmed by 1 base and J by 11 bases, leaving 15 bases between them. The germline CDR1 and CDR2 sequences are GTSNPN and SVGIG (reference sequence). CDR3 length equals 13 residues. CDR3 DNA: TGTGCCTGGAGTGGGGCAGCGGTTGTGTCCCAGCATTTT. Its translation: CAWSGAAVVSQHF.

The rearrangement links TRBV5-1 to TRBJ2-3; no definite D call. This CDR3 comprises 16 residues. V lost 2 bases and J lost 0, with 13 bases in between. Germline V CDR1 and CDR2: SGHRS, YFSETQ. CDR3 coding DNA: TGCGCCAGCAGCTTAGCAGGCCTTACTAGCACAGATACGCAGTATTTT. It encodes CASSLAGLTSTDTQYF.